The TCR beta chain under discussion was sequenced for a study of CD8 T cells in ankylosing spondylitis. The length of the CDR3 is 18 residues. V gave up 7 bases and J gave up 0 bases; unmatched junction bases: 17. The germline gives CDR1 SQVTM, CDR2 ANQGSEA. Quantitative molecular-barcoded 5'-RACE generated the TCR beta libraries. TCRdb ran MiXCR on the 5' RACE reads and lists one entry per CDR3 protein. The sample consists of hundreds of thousands of distinct CDR3 sequences, approximately 9% of them appearing once. This sequence joins TRBV29-1 and TRBJ2-2; 7 bases align to TRBD2. Specimen: blood, either unsorted or a sorted T cell fraction (not recorded which). The receptor comes from a male donor with ankylosing spondylitis or in good health (not recorded which). This CDR3 is CSAHLWEGTLSNTGELFF. The CDR3 DNA sequence: TGCAGCGCACACCTCTGGGAGGGGACGCTCTCGAACACCGGGGAGCTGTTTTTT.